The TCR beta chain under discussion was sequenced for a study of CD8 T cells in ankylosing spondylitis. MiXCR, run by TCRdb on the 5' RACE reads, gives a single entry per CDR3 protein. The table lists hundreds of thousands of distinct CDR3 sequences, roughly 32% of them singletons. Points from the study as a whole: Relatively rare in peripheral blood, disease-linked clones were also CD8+. Prior literature has documented some motif variants in synovial fluid and blood from reactive arthritis. Matched synovial fluid from ankylosing spondylitis patients was reported to be enriched for disease-linked clones.

This clonotype was seen once. Antigen unknown. The CDR3 contains 16 residues. The germline gives CDR1 MDHEN, CDR2 SYDVKM. With 6 bases clipped from V and 8 bases from J, the junction kept 15 bases outside the gene matches. The specimen sequenced was blood, either unsorted or a sorted T cell fraction (not recorded which). V is TRBV28 and J is TRBJ2-2; TRBD1 matches 7 bases. This TCR was recovered from a male donor with ankylosing spondylitis or in good health (not recorded which). The CDR3 nucleotides read TGTGCCAGCAGCCCCACCTTGGGACAGTATTTTGGGGAGCTGTTTTTT. Translated, it gives CASSPTLGQYFGELFF.